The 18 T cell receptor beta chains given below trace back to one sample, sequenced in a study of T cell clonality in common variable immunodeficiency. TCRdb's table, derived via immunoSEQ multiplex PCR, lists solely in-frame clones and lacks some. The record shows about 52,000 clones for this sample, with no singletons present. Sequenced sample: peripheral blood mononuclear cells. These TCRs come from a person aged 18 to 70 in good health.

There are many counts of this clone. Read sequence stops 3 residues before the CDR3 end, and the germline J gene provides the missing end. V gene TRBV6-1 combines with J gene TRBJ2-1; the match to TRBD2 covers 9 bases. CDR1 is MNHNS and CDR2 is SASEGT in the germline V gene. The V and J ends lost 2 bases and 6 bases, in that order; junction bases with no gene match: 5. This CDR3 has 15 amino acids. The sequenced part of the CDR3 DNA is TGTGCCAGCAGTGAAACAACTAGCGGGTTCAATGAG. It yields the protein CASSETTSGFNE. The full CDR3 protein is CASSETTSGFNEQFF.

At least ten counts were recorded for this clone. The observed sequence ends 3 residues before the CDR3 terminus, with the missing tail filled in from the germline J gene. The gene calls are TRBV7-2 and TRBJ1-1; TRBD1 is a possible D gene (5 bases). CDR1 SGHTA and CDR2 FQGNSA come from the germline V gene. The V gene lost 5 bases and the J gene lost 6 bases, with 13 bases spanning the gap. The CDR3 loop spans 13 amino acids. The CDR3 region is CASSRGGSAEAFF. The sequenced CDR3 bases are TGTGCCAGCAGCCGGGGGGGGAGTGCTGAA.

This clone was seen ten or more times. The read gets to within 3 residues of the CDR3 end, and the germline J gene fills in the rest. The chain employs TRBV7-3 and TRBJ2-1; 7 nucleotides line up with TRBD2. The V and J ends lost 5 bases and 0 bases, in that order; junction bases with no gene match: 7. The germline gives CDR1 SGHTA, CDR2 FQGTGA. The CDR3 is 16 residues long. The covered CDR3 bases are TGTGCCAGCAGCCCAAATGGGGGGGACTCCTACAATGAG. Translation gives CASSPNGGDSYNE. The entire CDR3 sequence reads CASSPNGGDSYNEQFF.

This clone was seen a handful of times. CDR3 bases read: TGTGCCAGCAGTCCCACTAGCGGGAGGATCCCCTACGAG. This sequence encodes CASSPTSGRIPYE. The full CDR3 reads CASSPTSGRIPYEQYF. The chain links TRBV27 to TRBJ2-7; 12 bases agree with TRBD2. The observed sequence ends 3 residues before the CDR3 terminus, with the missing tail filled in from the germline J gene. Germline CDR1 reads MNHEY; CDR2 reads SMNVEV (reference sequence). The length of the CDR3 is 16 residues. V gave up 5 bases and J gave up 2 bases; unmatched junction bases: 7.

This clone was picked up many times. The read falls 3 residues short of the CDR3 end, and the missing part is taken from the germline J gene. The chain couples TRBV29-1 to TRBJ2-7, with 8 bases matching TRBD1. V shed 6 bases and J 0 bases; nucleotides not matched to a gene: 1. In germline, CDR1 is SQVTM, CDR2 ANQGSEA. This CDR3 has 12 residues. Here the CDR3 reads CSVGQGSYEQYF. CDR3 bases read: TGCAGCGTCGGACAGGGCTCCTACGAG.

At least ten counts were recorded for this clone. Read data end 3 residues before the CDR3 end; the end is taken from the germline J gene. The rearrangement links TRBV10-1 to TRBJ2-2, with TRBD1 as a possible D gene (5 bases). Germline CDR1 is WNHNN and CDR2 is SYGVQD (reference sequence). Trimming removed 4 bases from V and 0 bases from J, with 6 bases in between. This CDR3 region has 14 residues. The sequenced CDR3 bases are TGCGCCAGCAGTGGGGGCGCGAACACCGGGGAG. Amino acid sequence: CASSGGANTGE. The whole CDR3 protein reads CASSGGANTGELFF.

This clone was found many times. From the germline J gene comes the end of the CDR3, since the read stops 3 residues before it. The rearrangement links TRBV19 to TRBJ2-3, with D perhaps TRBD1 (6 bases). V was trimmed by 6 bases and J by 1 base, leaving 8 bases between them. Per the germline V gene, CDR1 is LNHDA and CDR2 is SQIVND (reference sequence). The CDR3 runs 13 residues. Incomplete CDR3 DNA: TGTGCCAGTAGCCCAGGGGGCACAGATACG. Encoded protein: CASSPGGTDT. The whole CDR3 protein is CASSPGGTDTQYF.

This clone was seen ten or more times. Partial CDR3 DNA: TGTGCCAGCAATATAAAACGGGACAGGAGCTACGAG. Translated: CASNIKRDRSYE. The whole CDR3 is CASNIKRDRSYEQYF. This chain joins TRBV13 and TRBJ2-7; TRBD1 aligns across 8 bases. The CDR3 is cut off 3 residues early in the read; its end comes from the germline J gene. Germline V CDR1 and CDR2: PRHDT, FYEKMQ (reference sequence). V dropped 7 bases and J dropped 3; count of bases not matched to a gene: 11. The CDR3 covers 15 residues. Combining the CDR3 with reference TRBV13 and TRBJ2-7 gives the whole variable domain AAGVIQSPRHLIKEKRETATLKCYPIPRHDTVYWYQQGPGQDPQFLISFYEKMQSDKGSIPDRFSAQQFSDYHSELNMSSLELGDSALYFCASNIKRDRSYEQYFGPGTRLTVT.

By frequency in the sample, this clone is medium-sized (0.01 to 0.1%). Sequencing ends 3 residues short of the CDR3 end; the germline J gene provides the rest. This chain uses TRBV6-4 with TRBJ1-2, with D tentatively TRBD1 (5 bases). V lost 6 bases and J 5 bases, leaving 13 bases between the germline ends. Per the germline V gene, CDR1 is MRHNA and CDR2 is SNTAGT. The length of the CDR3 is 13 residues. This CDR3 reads CASSAGTEYGYTF. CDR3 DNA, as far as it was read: TGTGCCAGCAGCGCCGGGACTGAGTATGGC.

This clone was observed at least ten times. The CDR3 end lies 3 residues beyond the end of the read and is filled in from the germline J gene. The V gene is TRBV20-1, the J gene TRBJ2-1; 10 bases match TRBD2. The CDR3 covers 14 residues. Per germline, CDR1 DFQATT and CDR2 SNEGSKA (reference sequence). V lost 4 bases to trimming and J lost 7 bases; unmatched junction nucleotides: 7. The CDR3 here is CSATPSGSVNEQFF. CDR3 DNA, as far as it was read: TGCAGTGCTACCCCTAGCGGGAGCGTGAATGAG.

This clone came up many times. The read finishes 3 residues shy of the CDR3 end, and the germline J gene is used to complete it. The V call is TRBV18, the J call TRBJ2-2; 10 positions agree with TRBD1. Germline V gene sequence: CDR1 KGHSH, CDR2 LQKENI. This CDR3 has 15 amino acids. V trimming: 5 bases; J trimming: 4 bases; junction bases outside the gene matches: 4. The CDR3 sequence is CASSTGQGGTGELFF. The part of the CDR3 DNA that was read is TGTGCCAGCTCAACTGGACAGGGGGGCACCGGGGAG.

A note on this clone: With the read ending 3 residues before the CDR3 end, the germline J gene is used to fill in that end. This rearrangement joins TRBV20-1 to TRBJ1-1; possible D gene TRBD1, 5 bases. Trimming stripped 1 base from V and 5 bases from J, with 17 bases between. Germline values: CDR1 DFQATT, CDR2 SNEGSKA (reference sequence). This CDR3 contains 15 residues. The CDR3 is CSARVGSGGGTEAFF. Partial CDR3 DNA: TGCAGTGCTAGAGTCGGTTCCGGGGGAGGGACTGAA.

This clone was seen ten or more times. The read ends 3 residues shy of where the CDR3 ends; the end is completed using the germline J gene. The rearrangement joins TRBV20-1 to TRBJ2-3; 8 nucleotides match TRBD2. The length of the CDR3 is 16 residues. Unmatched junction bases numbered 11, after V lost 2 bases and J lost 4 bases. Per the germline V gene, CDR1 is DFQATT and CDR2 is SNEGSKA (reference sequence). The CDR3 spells CSARRPRGLESDTQYF. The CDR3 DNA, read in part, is TGCAGTGCTAGACGGCCCCGGGGACTAGAATCAGATACG.

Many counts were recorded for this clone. The sequenced CDR3 bases are TGTGCCACCAGTGATGGGACTAGCGGGAGGGCAGGAAATACG. Its protein product is CATSDGTSGRAGNT. The CDR3 as a whole reads CATSDGTSGRAGNTQYF. This chain uses TRBV24-1 with TRBJ2-3; 16 positions agree with TRBD2. The missing CDR3 end, 3 residues past where the read stops, is filled in from the germline J gene. Germline V gene sequence: CDR1 KGHDR, CDR2 SFDVKD. With V trimmed by 3 bases and J by 7 bases, 6 bases remained unmatched. CDR3 length: 17 amino acids.

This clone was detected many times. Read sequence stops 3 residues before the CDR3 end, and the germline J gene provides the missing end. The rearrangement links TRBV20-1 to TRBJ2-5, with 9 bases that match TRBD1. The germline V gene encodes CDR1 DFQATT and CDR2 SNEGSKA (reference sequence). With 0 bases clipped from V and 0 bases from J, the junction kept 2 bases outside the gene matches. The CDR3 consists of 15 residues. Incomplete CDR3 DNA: TGCAGTGCTAGAGATAGGGACAGGGACCAAGAGACC. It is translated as CSARDRDRDQET. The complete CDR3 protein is CSARDRDRDQETQYF.

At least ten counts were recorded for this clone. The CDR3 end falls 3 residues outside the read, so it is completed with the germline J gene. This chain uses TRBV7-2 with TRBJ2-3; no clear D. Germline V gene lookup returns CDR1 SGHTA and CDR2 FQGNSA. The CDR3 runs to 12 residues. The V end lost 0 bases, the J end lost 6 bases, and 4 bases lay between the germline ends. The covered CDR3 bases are TGTGCCAGCAGCTTAGCAGCGGATACG. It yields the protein CASSLAADT. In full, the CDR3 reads CASSLAADTQYF.

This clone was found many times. The DNA read from the CDR3 is TGCGCCAGCAGCTTGGGACTAGCGGGAGCCTACGAG. Translating gives CASSLGLAGAYE. The full CDR3 protein reads CASSLGLAGAYEQYF. The J gene is TRBJ2-7, the V gene TRBV5-1; TRBD2 matches at 12 bases. The read gets to within 3 residues of the CDR3 end, and the germline J gene fills in the rest. Germline V lookup: CDR1 SGHRS, CDR2 YFSETQ. V dropped 0 bases and J dropped 2; count of bases not matched to a gene: 0. This CDR3 is built from 15 residues.

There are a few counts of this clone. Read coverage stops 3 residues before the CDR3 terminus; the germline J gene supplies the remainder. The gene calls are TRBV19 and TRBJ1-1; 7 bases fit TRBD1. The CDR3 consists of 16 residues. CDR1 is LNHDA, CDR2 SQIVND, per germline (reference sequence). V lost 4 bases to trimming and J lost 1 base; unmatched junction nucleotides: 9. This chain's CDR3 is CASSNLPGQANTEAFF. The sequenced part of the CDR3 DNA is TGTGCCAGTAGTAACCTACCCGGACAGGCGAACACTGAA.